This T cell receptor (beta chain) was documented in a study of beta chain features in type 1 diabetes. Study-wide results and limits: For patients and controls alike, PCR might favor shorter templates to the same degree. In all four CD4+ subsets, TCRB CDR3 length was significantly, moderately reduced in type 1 diabetes.

The CDR3 is 13 residues long. Trimming removed 6 bases from V and 10 bases from J, with 17 bases in between. Germline-derived CDR1 and CDR2 are SGHRS and YFSETQ. In all sorted populations, purity surpassed 95%. This clone has a handful of counts. The antigen is undetermined. The entirety of the isolated RNA underwent reverse transcription, so expressed TCRB transcripts were sequenced. Data came from immunoSEQ multiplex PCR; TCRdb stores just in-frame clones and leaves some out. The table has 350,000 to 450,000 clones, approximately 16% seen once; the top ten hold approximately 0.02%. This sequence was found in a woman between 18 and 29 years old in good health. The sequencing input was naive CD4+ T cells from blood. The V and J genes are TRBV5-1 and TRBJ2-1; a weak D match, TRBD2 (6 bases). In DNA form, the CDR3 reads TGCGCCAGCAAATGGGGAGGACTGGGGGAGCAGTTCTTC. Encoded protein: CASKWGGLGEQFF.